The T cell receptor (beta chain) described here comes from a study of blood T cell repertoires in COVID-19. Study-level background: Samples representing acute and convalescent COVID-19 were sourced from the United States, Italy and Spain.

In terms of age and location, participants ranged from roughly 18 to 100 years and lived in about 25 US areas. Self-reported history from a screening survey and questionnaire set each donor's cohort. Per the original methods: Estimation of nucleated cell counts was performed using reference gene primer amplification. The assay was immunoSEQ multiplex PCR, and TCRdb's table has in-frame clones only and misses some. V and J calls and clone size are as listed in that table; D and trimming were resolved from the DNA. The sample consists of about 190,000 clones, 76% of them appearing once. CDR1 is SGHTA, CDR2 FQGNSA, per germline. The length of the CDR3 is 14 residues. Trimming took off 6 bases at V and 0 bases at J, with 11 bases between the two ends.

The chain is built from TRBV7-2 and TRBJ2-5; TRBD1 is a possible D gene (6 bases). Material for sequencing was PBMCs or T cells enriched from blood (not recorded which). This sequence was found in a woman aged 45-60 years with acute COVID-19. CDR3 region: CASRLTGNQETQYF. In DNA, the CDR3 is TGTGCCAGCAGACTAACAGGGAACCAAGAGACCCAGTACTTC.